Shown below are 30 T cell receptor beta chains from a single sample sequenced in a study of shared clonotypes between healthy human individuals. Using immunoSEQ multiplex PCR, the repertoire was profiled, and TCRdb retains in-frame clones only, with some absent. The sample lists 2.3 million or so clones; 80% to 95% were seen once. Sequences were obtained from naive CD4+ T cells from PBMCs. Subset: CD45RA+ positively selected. Receptor source: a man between 18 and 35 years old in good health. Some clones in this sample may be carry-over from other donors' samples.

The chain combines TRBV18 with TRBJ2-6; D gene uncertain. V dropped 6 bases and J dropped 1 base, with 16 bases sitting between them. Germline V gene sequence: CDR1 KGHSH, CDR2 LQKENI. The CDR3 is 17 residues long. The CDR3 spells CASSLTRHPSGANVLTF. CDR3 bases: TGTGCCAGCTCGCTGACAAGGCACCCTTCTGGGGCCAACGTCCTGACTTTC.

The chain carries TRBV15 and TRBJ2-1; D ambiguous. From germline, CDR1 is LNHNV and CDR2 YYDKDF (reference sequence). With 3 bases removed from V and 0 bases from J, the gap between germline ends came to 12 bases. The CDR3 sequence is 16 residues long. The CDR3 DNA reads as TGTGCCACCAGCAGTGAGCGTACCCGCTCCTACAATGAGCAGTTCTTC. Protein: CATSSERTRSYNEQFF.

The V call is TRBV28, the J call TRBJ1-2; perhaps TRBD1 as D (5 bases). V was cut by 6 bases and J by 8 bases, with 16 bases left in between. CDR1 is MDHEN, CDR2 SYDVKM, per germline. The CDR3 is made up of 13 amino acids. CDR3 sequence reads: CASSPFVGAGYTF. The CDR3 region has the DNA TGTGCCAGCAGCCCGTTTGTAGGGGCAGGCTACACCTTC.

This chain uses TRBV7-9 with TRBJ2-1, with D possibly being TRBD1 or TRBD2 (6 bases each). CDR1 SEHNR and CDR2 FQNEAQ come from the germline V gene (reference sequence). Trimming shortened V by 7 bases and J by 10 bases, and 20 bases separated the two germline ends. The CDR3 is made up of 14 amino acids. CDR3 DNA sequence: TGTGCCAGCACCCCCGGGGGCGGCGGCGGAGAGCAGTTCTTC. Protein sequence: CASTPGGGGGEQFF. Drawing the rest from reference TRBV7-9 and TRBJ2-1, the complete variable domain is DTGVSQNPRHKITKRGQNVTFRCDPISEHNRLYWYRQTLGQGPEFLTYFQNEAQLEKSRLLSDRFSAERPKGSFSTLEIQRTEQGDSAMYLCASTPGGGGGEQFFGPGTRLTVL.

The V and J genes are TRBV5-6 and TRBJ2-3; 8 bases are a match to TRBD2. Looked up from germline, CDR1 is SGHDT and CDR2 is YYEEEE. Trimming took 1 base from V and 5 from J; bases not matched to a gene: 12. The CDR3 extends over 17 amino acids. CDR3 DNA sequence: TGTGCCAGCAGCTTGAGCCCCGGGAGGGCCGGAGGAGATACGCAGTATTTT. Amino acids: CASSLSPGRAGGDTQYF.

V gene TRBV27 combines with J gene TRBJ1-6; 8 nucleotides agree with TRBD1. Germline V CDR1 and CDR2: MNHEY, SMNVEV (reference sequence). The CDR3 spans 16 residues. J lost 4 bases, V lost 5 bases, and 7 bases had no gene match. The CDR3: CASSRGQGLYNSPLHF. Here the CDR3 DNA reads TGTGCCAGCAGTAGAGGACAGGGCCTTTATAATTCACCCCTCCACTTT.

The chain recombines TRBV4-1 with TRBJ2-3; TRBD1 is a possible D gene (6 bases). V shed 0 bases and J shed 2 bases, with 15 bases lying between them. Per the germline V gene, CDR1 is MGHRA and CDR2 is YSYEKL. This CDR3 has 17 amino acids. The CDR3 loop reads CASSQEVRGTNTDTQYF. CDR3 coding DNA: TGCGCCAGCAGCCAAGAGGTCAGGGGAACTAACACAGATACGCAGTATTTT.

The gene calls are TRBV7-3 and TRBJ2-1, with a tentative D call TRBD2 (6 bases). Germline loops: CDR1 SGHTA, CDR2 FQGTGA. V was shortened by 1 base and J by 4 bases, with 11 bases between the two germline ends. The CDR3 spans 15 residues. The CDR3 coding sequence is TGTGCCAGCAGCTTAAATAGCGGAGTTTACAATGAGCAGTTCTTC. Translating it yields CASSLNSGVYNEQFF.

DNA for the CDR3: TGTGCCAGCAGCCAAGCTTCGCAAGGAAGGAACACCGGGGAGCTGTTTTTT. This gives the protein CASSQASQGRNTGELFF. The V gene is TRBV4-2, the J gene TRBJ2-2; no firm D call. Germline-derived CDR1 and CDR2 are LGHNA and YNFKEQ. The V gene lost 1 base and the J gene lost 1 base, with 13 bases spanning the gap. This CDR3 has 17 residues.

The rearrangement uses TRBV6-5 and TRBJ1-4, with TRBD1 matching 9 bases. This CDR3 is 16 amino acids long. Trimming at V came to 4 bases and at J to 8 bases, leaving 11 bases not matched to a gene. Germline assignment: CDR1 MNHEY and CDR2 SVGAGI. CDR3 nucleotides: TGTGCCAGCAGTTCACTTCCGGGACAGGGAAGGGAAAAACTGTTTTTT. Translation: CASSSLPGQGREKLFF.

Points on this clone: An end of the junction differs from the germline gene, which may be a read error. This chain uses TRBV29-1 with TRBJ2-3; D tentatively fits TRBD1 or TRBD2 (5 bases each). Germline CDR1 is SQVTM and CDR2 is ANQGSEA. This CDR3 is built from 9 residues. The CDR3 DNA reads as TGCAGCGTTGAAGATTGGGGGAATTTT. The encoded protein is CSVEDWGNF.

Note on this clone: This same CDR3 is encoded by further DNA sequences in the sample. The chain recombines TRBV5-1 with TRBJ2-1; TRBD2 matches at 12 bases. V lost 3 bases and J lost 6; bases outside the gene matches: 4. Germline-derived CDR1 and CDR2 are SGHRS and YFSETQ. The CDR3 extends over 15 amino acids. In nucleotides, the CDR3 is TGCGCCAGCAGCTACCTAGCGGGAGGGCCCAATGAGCAGTTCTTC. This sequence encodes CASSYLAGGPNEQFF.

V is TRBV6-5 and J is TRBJ1-1; 11 bases are shared with TRBD1. J gave up 9 bases and V 5 bases, and 5 bases lay outside the gene matches. Germline V lookup: CDR1 MNHEY, CDR2 SVGAGI. This CDR3 contains 13 residues. CDR3 nucleotides: TGTGCCAGCAGTCCCCGGGACAGGGGGAAAGCTTTCTTT. This sequence encodes CASSPRDRGKAFF.

The chain joins TRBV7-8 to TRBJ2-2, with D tentatively TRBD1 (6 bases). In germline, CDR1 is SGHVS, CDR2 FQNEAQ. The V gene lost 5 bases and the J gene lost 0 bases, with 16 bases spanning the gap. The CDR3 is 17 residues long. Written as DNA, the CDR3 is TGTGCCAGCAGCCCCGGGGCAGGGGAGTCGAACACCGGGGAGCTGTTTTTT. Translating it yields CASSPGAGESNTGELFF.

The chain employs TRBV7-8 and TRBJ1-4, with D hard to call. V lost 1 base and J 5 bases, leaving 14 bases between the germline ends. The CDR3 contains 16 residues. Germline loops: CDR1 SGHVS, CDR2 FQNEAQ. The CDR3 region is CASSLGPSSFNEKLFF. CDR3 DNA: TGTGCCAGCAGCTTAGGTCCCTCCTCATTCAATGAAAAACTGTTTTTT.

The CDR3 sequence is CASSFLNGYGYTF. DNA of the CDR3: TGTGCCAGCAGTTTTCTGAATGGCTATGGCTACACCTTC. The V call is TRBV27, the J call TRBJ1-2; D is uncertain. The germline CDR1 and CDR2 sequences are MNHEY and SMNVEV (reference sequence). V was clipped by 3 bases and J by 4 bases, with 9 bases between them. The CDR3 loop spans 13 amino acids.

The V call is TRBV28, the J call TRBJ1-1; tentative D call: TRBD1 (5 bases). Trimming shortened V by 6 bases and J by 0 bases, and 20 bases separated the two germline ends. Germline CDR1 and CDR2: MDHEN and SYDVKM. The CDR3 runs 17 residues. This CDR3 is CASSPNPGRRMNTEAFF. DNA for the CDR3: TGTGCCAGCAGCCCGAACCCGGGACGGAGAATGAACACTGAAGCTTTCTTT. Full variable domain (outside the CDR3, taken from reference TRBV28 and TRBJ1-1): DVKVTQSSRYLVKRTGEKVFLECVQDMDHENMFWYRQDPGLGLRLIYFSYDVKMKEKGDIPEGYSVSREKKERFSLILESASTNQTSMYLCASSPNPGRRMNTEAFFGQGTRLTVV.

This chain's CDR3 is CASSSFIAKNIQYF. CDR3 DNA: TGTGCCAGCAGCTCCTTTATAGCCAAAAACATTCAGTACTTC. V usage is TRBV11-2 and J usage is TRBJ2-4; no clear D gene. This CDR3 is 14 amino acids long. Germline CDR1 is SGHAT and CDR2 is FQNNGV. Trimming took 4 bases from V and 0 from J, leaving 7 bases between them.

This chain connects TRBV18 to TRBJ1-4; D not certain. Germline V gives CDR1 KGHSH, CDR2 LQKENI. This CDR3 has 14 amino acids. V lost 3 bases to trimming and J lost 0 bases, with 5 bases between them. The chain's CDR3 is CASSPRATNEKLFF. The CDR3 DNA is TGTGCCAGCTCACCCCGAGCAACTAATGAAAAACTGTTTTTT.

The J gene is TRBJ2-7, the V gene TRBV28; 9 bases agree with TRBD1. This CDR3 is built from 15 residues. Germline CDR1 is MDHEN and CDR2 is SYDVKM. The J segment lost 3 bases and the V segment lost 6 bases, leaving 9 bases of the junction unmatched. The CDR3 DNA sequence: TGTGCCAGCAGCTTCCCCGGGACAGGGCACTACGAGCAGTACTTC. As protein: CASSFPGTGHYEQYF.

The chain carries TRBV5-1 and TRBJ2-7; the D is unclear. From germline, CDR1 is SGHRS and CDR2 YFSETQ. The CDR3 runs 13 residues. Deletions cut 0 bases from V and 3 bases from J, with 7 bases between. The CDR3 region is CASSLGQIYEQYF. CDR3 nucleotides: TGCGCCAGCAGCTTGGGACAAATCTACGAGCAGTACTTC.

The chain recombines TRBV4-1 with TRBJ1-2, with D unresolved. The germline V gene has CDR1 MGHRA and CDR2 YSYEKL. This CDR3 spans 15 amino acids. V was shortened by 4 bases and J by 4 bases, with 16 bases between the two germline ends. CDR3 sequence reads: CASSLYGEMVYGYTF. The CDR3 DNA sequence: TGCGCCAGCAGCCTATACGGGGAGATGGTCTATGGCTACACCTTC.

This clone was counted a single time. This sequence joins TRBV7-2 and TRBJ1-1; no reliable D call. This CDR3 comprises 16 residues. Per the germline V gene, CDR1 is SGHTA and CDR2 is FQGNSA. V lost 0 bases and J lost 0, with 11 bases in between. The CDR3 reads CASSLARSPMNTEAFF. The CDR3 coding sequence is TGTGCCAGCAGCTTAGCACGGAGCCCTATGAACACTGAAGCTTTCTTT.

The rearrangement links TRBV11-2 to TRBJ1-5; maybe TRBD1 (6 bases). Trimming stripped 6 bases from V and 4 bases from J, with 10 bases between. This CDR3 has 13 residues. Germline CDR1 and CDR2: SGHAT and FQNNGV. The CDR3, as DNA: TGTGCCAGCAGGGGGGACATTAATCAGCCCCAGCATTTT. Translating it yields CASRGDINQPQHF.

The genes are TRBV7-9 and TRBJ1-1; D ambiguous. CDR3 length: 14 amino acids. Germline lookup yields CDR1 SEHNR and CDR2 FQNEAQ (reference sequence). V lost 5 bases and J lost 8, with 18 bases in between. The CDR3 bases are TGTGCCAGCAGCCCCGGCGGGTCCCGGATAGAAGCTTTCTTT. This codes for CASSPGGSRIEAFF.

This clone was seen just once. The chain links TRBV7-7 to TRBJ2-7, with D possibly being TRBD1 or TRBD2 (6 bases each). Looked up from germline, CDR1 is SSHAT and CDR2 is FNYEAQ (reference sequence). The length of the CDR3 is 16 residues. V was clipped by 5 bases and J by 4 bases, with 21 bases between them. CDR3 region: CASSPLVWGAGYEQYF. In nucleotides, the CDR3 is TGTGCCAGCAGCCCTCTGGTTTGGGGGGCGGGGTACGAGCAGTACTTC.

The V and J genes are TRBV2 and TRBJ2-3, with TRBD2 matching over 7 bases. From germline, CDR1 is SNHLY and CDR2 FYNNEI. Trimming at V came to 6 bases and at J to 3 bases, leaving 15 bases not matched to a gene. The CDR3 runs to 17 residues. In DNA form, the CDR3 reads TGTGCCAGCAGAGAGGGTGGAGCGGGATGGTTGACAGATACGCAGTATTTT. It specifies CASREGGAGWLTDTQYF.

The chain uses TRBV14 and TRBJ2-3; D unresolved. The V end was cut by 4 bases, the J end by 2 bases, with 10 bases between. The CDR3 has 14 amino acids. CDR1 is SGHDN, CDR2 FVKESK, per germline. The CDR3 nucleotides are TGTGCCAGCAGCCTCCGGTGGCCCACAGATACGCAGTATTTT. It encodes CASSLRWPTDTQYF.

This clone was observed a single time. V gene TRBV7-9 combines with J gene TRBJ2-5, with D possibly being TRBD1 (6 bases). Germline V gene lookup returns CDR1 SEHNR and CDR2 FQNEAQ (reference sequence). V lost 2 bases to trimming and J lost 2 bases, with 12 bases between them. This CDR3 has 15 residues. The CDR3 here is CASSLRGQPQETQYF. The CDR3 DNA sequence: TGTGCCAGCAGCTTACGGGGACAACCACAAGAGACCCAGTACTTC.

The J gene is TRBJ2-3, the V gene TRBV5-4, with 8 bases that match TRBD2. Germline CDR1 SGHNT, CDR2 YYREEE (reference sequence). The V segment lost 4 bases and the J segment 2 bases; nucleotides outside the gene matches: 6. The CDR3 consists of 15 residues. CDR3 in DNA: TGTGCCAGCAGCAAAACTAGCGGACACACAGATACGCAGTATTTT. It yields the protein CASSKTSGHTDTQYF.